A single sample is the source of the 3 T cell receptor beta chains below, sequenced in a study of T cells generated in artificial thymic organoids. Artificial thymic organoids aggregated human hematopoietic stem and progenitor cells with human DLL1-expressing MS5 murine stromal cells. Residual T cells were removed by FACS sorting CD34+CD3- progenitor cells before seeding the organoids. What these receptors recognize is not known. TCRalpha and TCRbeta libraries were amplified separately by semi-nested PCR with TRAC or TRBC reverse primers. TCRdb reprocessed the 5' RACE reads via MiXCR and lists one record per CDR3 protein. The sample lists about 8,000 distinct CDR3 sequences, 24% seen once, with approximately 3.2% in the top ten. The sample taken for sequencing was naive CD8+ T cells grown in artificial thymic organoids from cord blood stem and progenitor cells. Sample subset: CD3+TCRalphabeta+CD8SP T cells; for blood, CD45RO-CCR7+ naive CD8+ T cells. The source is a human donor who gave cord blood stem cells for thymic organoid culture, a cardiac surgery patient who gave postnatal thymus, or a blood donor (not recorded which).

The table lists this clonotype with a few counts. V is TRBV4-3 and J is TRBJ2-5, with TRBD2 identical over 12 bases. The germline gives CDR1 LGHNA, CDR2 YSLEER. CDR3 length: 16 amino acids. V was pared by 5 bases and J by 2 bases, with 6 bases of the junction left unmatched. CDR3: CASSTRLAGVQETQYF. In DNA, the CDR3 is TGCGCCAGCAGCACCCGACTAGCGGGGGTACAAGAGACCCAGTACTTC.

With respect to this clonotype: A much larger clone lies a single base off, so this may be a read error. The V and J genes are TRBV4-3 and TRBJ1-2; D unresolved. V lost 3 bases to trimming and J lost 8 bases, with 19 bases between them. The V gene's germline CDR1 is LGHNA and CDR2 YSLEER. The CDR3 has 15 amino acids. CDR3 DNA sequence: TGCGCCAGCAGCCACCGCCATCCCCCGACTGACGGCTACACCTTC. Protein product: CASSHRHPPTDGYTF.

J is TRBJ1-4 and V is TRBV4-1; D remains ambiguous. This CDR3 region has 15 residues. Trimming took 1 base from V and 5 from J, leaving 11 bases between them. Germline loops: CDR1 MGHRA, CDR2 YSYEKL. The CDR3 nucleotides are TGCGCCAGCAGCCAAGGAAAGGGTCCCAATGAAAAACTGTTTTTT. This translates into CASSQGKGPNEKLFF.